These 30 T cell receptor beta chains were sequenced from one sample in a study of beta chain features in type 1 diabetes. Expressed TCRB transcripts were sequenced after all isolated RNA was converted to cDNA. The method was immunoSEQ multiplex PCR; TCRdb's version includes in-frame clones alone and lacks a portion of them. This sample has 200,000 to 250,000 clones; 11% to 15% occur once, and the top ten carry around 0.03%. The sequencing sample was made of naive CD4+ T cells from blood. These receptors were collected from a woman aged 40 to 49 in good health.

On this clone itself: Sequence at one end of the junction differs from germline and may be a read error. Other nucleotide sequences from this sample produce the same CDR3. This chain links TRBV15 with TRBJ2-2; perhaps TRBD2 as D (5 bases). The CDR3 has 13 residues. Germline V CDR1 and CDR2: LNHNV, YYDKDF (reference sequence). DNA for the CDR3: TGCGCCACCAGCACCCGAGGGCTCGGGGAGCTGTTTTTT. Translated: CATSTRGLGELFF.

This clone appeared a few times. The V call is TRBV6-5, the J call TRBJ2-7; 8 bases line up with TRBD2. The CDR3 contains 15 residues. From germline, CDR1 is MNHEY and CDR2 SVGAGI. V lost 2 bases and J lost 5; bases outside the gene matches: 8. Here the CDR3 reads CASSYGGGRQDEQYF. The CDR3 bases are TGTGCCAGCAGTTACGGCGGGGGGCGGCAGGACGAGCAGTACTTC.

In this sample, this clone turned up many times. The chain links TRBV23-1 to TRBJ2-3, with a tentative D call TRBD1 (6 bases). TRBV23-1 is reported as an ORF; its role is uncertain. CDR3 length equals 15 residues. Trimming removed 2 bases at V and 0 bases at J, with 9 bases between. The CDR3 sequence: CASSQDDRSTDTQYF. CDR3 nucleotides: TGCGCCAGCAGTCAAGATGACAGGAGCACAGATACGCAGTATTTT.

The V and J genes are TRBV5-4 and TRBJ2-1; D uncertain. CDR1 is SGHNT and CDR2 is YYREEE in the germline V gene (reference sequence). The CDR3 length is 15 residues. V lost 4 bases and J 2 bases, leaving 13 bases between the germline ends. The CDR3 region is CASSLWAGTYNEQFF. CDR3 nucleotide sequence: TGTGCCAGCAGCCTCTGGGCAGGAACCTACAATGAGCAGTTCTTC.

The chain couples TRBV5-1 to TRBJ1-2, with TRBD1 identical over 7 bases. There are 13 residues in the CDR3. Germline V gene data show CDR1 as SGHRS and CDR2 as YFSETQ. V was pared by 2 bases and J by 3 bases, with 1 base of the junction left unmatched. This chain's CDR3 is CASSFGTDYGYTF. CDR3 bases: TGCGCCAGCAGCTTTGGGACAGACTATGGCTACACCTTC.

This sequence joins TRBV6-1 and TRBJ1-2, with D maybe TRBD1 (5 bases). The length of the CDR3 is 15 residues. The germline CDR1 and CDR2 sequences are MNHNS and SASEGT. Trimming removed 0 bases from V and 2 bases from J, with 10 bases in between. CDR3 residues: CASSEAAGPNYGYTF. CDR3 DNA: TGTGCCAGCAGTGAAGCGGCGGGACCAAACTATGGCTACACCTTC.

As concerns this clone: At the DNA level, this CDR3 is encoded by other sequences in the same sample as well. The chain joins TRBV7-9 to TRBJ2-3; 7 positions match TRBD1. The V gene end was trimmed by 4 bases and the J gene end by 2 bases; junction bases not matched to a gene: 3. Germline loops: CDR1 SEHNR, CDR2 FQNEAQ (reference sequence). This CDR3 has 14 residues. The CDR3: CASSSGQYTDTQYF. For the CDR3, the DNA is TGTGCCAGCAGCTCGGGACAGTACACAGATACGCAGTATTTT.

This chain uses TRBV18 with TRBJ1-3; possibly TRBD1 for D (5 bases). V was clipped by 3 bases and J by 2 bases, with 8 bases between them. The CDR3 has 14 amino acids. Germline CDR1 KGHSH, CDR2 LQKENI. CDR3 DNA: TGTGCCAGCTCACCGCAGGGCCCTGGAAACACCATATATTTT. Protein: CASSPQGPGNTIYF.

This clone was picked up a small number of times. The chain carries TRBV12-5 and TRBJ2-1, with TRBD1 as a possible D gene (5 bases). Per germline, CDR1 LGHNT and CDR2 FRNRAP. The CDR3 spans 14 residues. V was cut by 7 bases and J by 5 bases, with 15 bases left in between. CDR3 region: CASAPRVSDNEQFF. The DNA of the CDR3 is TGTGCTAGTGCCCCCAGGGTAAGCGACAATGAGCAGTTCTTC.

This clone was seen a handful of times. The chain combines TRBV10-3 with TRBJ2-3; 7 bases align to TRBD1. The germline V gene encodes CDR1 ENHRY and CDR2 SYGVKD. V shed 0 bases and J 1 base; nucleotides not matched to a gene: 1. This CDR3 has 15 residues. For the CDR3, the DNA is TGTGCCATCAGTGAGTCTACAGGGGGCACAGATACGCAGTATTTT. Its protein product is CAISESTGGTDTQYF.

This clone occurred a few times. The chain recombines TRBV7-8 with TRBJ2-1; unclear D gene. V gave up 5 bases and J gave up 8 bases, with 10 bases separating them. The CDR3 is 12 amino acids. The germline CDR1 and CDR2 sequences are SGHVS and FQNEAQ. CDR3 loop: CASSANLDEQFF. The CDR3, as DNA: TGTGCCAGCAGCGCAAACTTGGATGAGCAGTTCTTC. Full variable domain (missing parts from reference TRBV7-8 and TRBJ2-1): GAGVSQSPRYKVAKRGQDVALRCDPISGHVSLFWYQQALGQGPEFLTYFQNEAQLDKSGLPSDRFFAERPEGSVSTLKIQRTQQEDSAVYLCASSANLDEQFFGPGTRLTVL.

This clone was observed a handful of times. This chain joins TRBV7-8 and TRBJ2-1, with D possibly TRBD1 on 6 matching bases. This CDR3 region has 14 residues. Trimming cost V 1 base and J 3 bases, with 7 bases left between them. Germline CDR1 SGHVS, CDR2 FQNEAQ. CDR3 in amino acids: CASSLDRDYNEQFF. The CDR3 DNA reads TGTGCCAGCAGCTTAGACAGGGACTACAATGAGCAGTTCTTC.

There are a few counts of this clone. This sequence joins TRBV7-2 and TRBJ2-2, with 14 bases aligning to TRBD2. In germline, CDR1 is SGHTA, CDR2 FQGNSA. The CDR3 has 15 amino acids. V was clipped by 6 bases and J by 4 bases; unmatched bases: 1. CDR3 DNA: TGTGCCAGCAGGGGGACTAGCGGGGGCACCGGGGAGCTGTTTTTT. Its translation: CASRGTSGGTGELFF.

This clone was seen only a few times. The chain recombines TRBV5-4 with TRBJ2-5; TRBD1 agrees at 9 bases. The CDR3 spans 17 residues. The germline CDR1 and CDR2 sequences are SGHNT and YYREEE (reference sequence). V lost 0 bases to trimming and J lost 4 bases; unmatched junction nucleotides: 10. The CDR3 DNA reads TGTGCCAGCAGCTTGGGGACAGGGGCAAATTTACTAGAGACCCAGTACTTC. It codes for CASSLGTGANLLETQYF.

The chain combines TRBV5-6 with TRBJ2-7, with 8 bases identical to TRBD1. CDR3 length: 16 residues. V lost 4 bases to trimming and J lost 6 bases; unmatched junction nucleotides: 15. CDR1 is SGHDT and CDR2 is YYEEEE in the germline V gene. The CDR3 reads CASSDRTGLKHSEQYF. The CDR3 nucleotides are TGTGCCAGCAGCGACCGGACAGGGCTGAAGCATTCCGAGCAGTACTTC.

The CDR3 loop reads CASSSGLAGGLPSTDTQYF. The CDR3 bases are TGCGCCAGCAGCTCGGGACTAGCGGGGGGCCTTCCTAGCACAGATACGCAGTATTTT. The chain is built from TRBV5-1 and TRBJ2-3; TRBD2 agrees at 15 bases. This CDR3 spans 19 amino acids. CDR1 is SGHRS and CDR2 is YFSETQ in the germline V gene. Trimming at V came to 3 bases and at J to 0 bases, leaving 8 bases not matched to a gene.

The chain uses TRBV29-1 and TRBJ2-1; 14 nucleotides agree with TRBD2. Trimming at V came to 7 bases and at J to 6 bases, leaving 8 bases not matched to a gene. The germline V gene encodes CDR1 SQVTM and CDR2 ANQGSEA. There are 15 residues in the CDR3. The CDR3 sequence is CSAQTSGGAGNEQFF. In DNA form, the CDR3 reads TGCAGCGCCCAGACTAGCGGGGGGGCAGGCAATGAGCAGTTCTTC.

The rearrangement links TRBV7-2 to TRBJ2-3; D uncertain. The germline V and J ends were trimmed by 2 bases and 0 bases, with 6 bases remaining between them. CDR1 is SGHTA, CDR2 FQGNSA, per germline. CDR3 length: 14 residues. CDR3 bases: TGTGCCAGCAGCTTAAGGAGAAGCACAGATACGCAGTATTTT. Protein product: CASSLRRSTDTQYF.

Details on this clone: One end of the junction varies from germline; a read error may be responsible. The rearrangement joins TRBV6-1 to TRBJ2-6; the D gene is possibly TRBD1 (5 bases). CDR1 is MNHNS and CDR2 is SASEGT in the germline V gene. The CDR3 has 18 residues. The CDR3 loop reads CAISEVGRAYSGANVLTF. The DNA of the CDR3 is TGTGCCATCAGTGAGGTTGGCAGGGCCTACTCTGGGGCCAACGTCCTGACTTTC.

The sample holds a few counts of this clone. The rearrangement uses TRBV5-4 and TRBJ2-5, with a tentative D call TRBD1 (6 bases). This CDR3 is 15 amino acids long. The V end lost 1 base, the J end lost 6 bases, and 16 bases lay between the germline ends. Germline CDR1 is SGHNT and CDR2 is YYREEE (reference sequence). CDR3 amino acids: CASSLTGAGEKTQYF. Here the CDR3 DNA reads TGTGCCAGCAGCTTGACCGGGGCAGGGGAGAAGACCCAGTACTTC. Looking up the rest from reference TRBV5-4 and TRBJ2-5 gives the full variable domain: ETGVTQSPTHLIKTRGQQVTLRCSSQSGHNTVSWYQQALGQGPQFIFQYYREEENGRGNFPPRFSGLQFPNYSSELNVNALELDDSALYLCASSLTGAGEKTQYFGPGTRLLVL.

Regarding this clone: Additional DNA sequences in this sample encode the identical CDR3. V usage is TRBV5-1 and J usage is TRBJ1-5; 9 bases line up with TRBD1. From germline, CDR1 is SGHRS and CDR2 YFSETQ. CDR3 length: 14 amino acids. V lost 4 bases, J lost 6 bases, and 5 bases stayed unmatched. CDR3: CASSPDRGSQPQHF. The CDR3 nucleotides are TGCGCCAGCAGCCCGGACAGGGGAAGTCAGCCCCAGCATTTT.

The sample holds many counts of this clone. The CDR3 bases are TGTGCCAGCAGCTTAAATCAGGCAGATACGCAGTATTTT. It codes for CASSLNQADTQYF. This rearrangement joins TRBV7-2 to TRBJ2-3; D is undetermined. The CDR3 length is 13 residues. V lost 2 bases to trimming and J lost 4 bases, with 7 bases between them. The germline CDR1 and CDR2 sequences are SGHTA and FQGNSA.

This clone was counted only a few times. Here the CDR3 reads CASSQDRETDLSYEQYF. DNA for the CDR3: TGCGCCAGCAGCCAAGATCGAGAGACAGACCTCTCCTACGAGCAGTACTTC. The chain has TRBV4-1 and TRBJ2-7, with TRBD1 as a possible D gene (5 bases). The CDR3 is made up of 17 amino acids. V was trimmed by 0 bases and J by 0 bases, leaving 15 bases between them. Germline V gene data show CDR1 as MGHRA and CDR2 as YSYEKL.

V is TRBV4-1 and J is TRBJ2-1; D remains unclear. This CDR3 has 14 residues. Deletions cut 0 bases from V and 8 bases from J, with 11 bases between. Germline assignment: CDR1 MGHRA and CDR2 YSYEKL. CDR3 amino acids: CASSQESQRDEQFF. CDR3 nucleotides: TGCGCCAGCAGCCAAGAGAGTCAGCGCGATGAGCAGTTCTTC.

The chain joins TRBV6-1 to TRBJ1-2; D is undetermined. Trimming cost V 7 bases and J 7 bases, with 13 bases left between them. CDR1 and CDR2 (germline): MNHNS, SASEGT. CDR3 length: 12 residues. The CDR3 sequence is CASTTKVSGYTF. CDR3 bases: TGTGCCAGCACCACAAAAGTTTCTGGCTACACCTTC.

The genes are TRBV9 and TRBJ1-3, with TRBD1 as a possible D gene (6 bases). Germline CDR1 is SGDLS and CDR2 is YYNGEE. CDR3 length: 16 residues. V lost 2 bases and J 4 bases, leaving 16 bases between the germline ends. CDR3 residues: CASSVGGTMAGNTIYF. As DNA, the CDR3 is TGTGCCAGCAGCGTGGGGGGGACAATGGCGGGAAACACCATATATTTT.

This clone was observed a handful of times. V and J are TRBV25-1 and TRBJ2-7; the match to TRBD2 covers 7 bases. The CDR3 has 13 residues. The V and J ends lost 5 bases and 4 bases, in that order; junction bases with no gene match: 5. The germline CDR1 and CDR2 sequences are MGHDK and SYGVNS. The CDR3 DNA is TGTGCCAGCAGTCGCAGGGAGGGATACGAGCAGTACTTC. Its protein is CASSRREGYEQYF.

This clone appeared a few times. The genes are TRBV19 and TRBJ1-2, with D possibly being TRBD1 (6 bases). Germline CDR1 is LNHDA and CDR2 is SQIVND (reference sequence). CDR3 length: 14 residues. The germline V and J ends were trimmed by 7 bases and 1 base, with 13 bases remaining between them. The CDR3 region is CASNPDRINYGYTF. As DNA, the CDR3 is TGTGCCAGTAACCCGGACAGAATTAACTATGGCTACACCTTC.

The V gene is TRBV7-9, the J gene TRBJ1-6; D is unclear. Trimming removed 4 bases at V and 9 bases at J, with 16 bases between. This CDR3 is 15 amino acids long. Germline CDR1 SEHNR, CDR2 FQNEAQ (reference sequence). Here the CDR3 reads CASSSSGISSSPLHF. DNA of the CDR3: TGTGCCAGCAGCTCTAGTGGCATAAGCAGTTCACCCCTCCACTTT.

The CDR3 loop is CASTYAASGGETQYF. The CDR3 bases are TGTGCCAGTACTTATGCGGCTAGCGGGGGGGAGACCCAGTACTTC. The chain carries TRBV19 and TRBJ2-5; 11 bases are a match to TRBD2. The CDR3 is 15 amino acids. Germline CDR1 LNHDA, CDR2 SQIVND (reference sequence). After removal of 7 bases from V and 5 bases from J, the junction contained 9 bases not matched to a gene.